The rows below give T cell receptor beta chains drawn from one sample of a study of shared clonotypes between healthy human individuals. The protocol was immunoSEQ multiplex PCR, while the TCRdb copy is restricted to in-frame clones and leaves out a portion. The table shows around 2,000,000 clones, with about 94% occurring only once. Sequencing was done on a sample of naive CD8+ T cells sorted from blood. The receptors were gathered from a man younger than 35 in good health. Each CDR3 is given with its conserved first and last residue. Clone size appears in some rows only: once, few, many, or a class for an expanded clone.

cdr3_aa	v_call	j_call	clone_size
CASSSGILNQPQHF	TRBV5-6	TRBJ1-5	-
CASSQARDSYEQYF	TRBV4-1	TRBJ2-7	-
CASSLEQLSGGYTF	TRBV7-9	TRBJ1-2	-
CASSNWVAEAFF	TRBV19	TRBJ1-1	-
CASNNGGTKETQYF	TRBV19	TRBJ2-5	once
CASSTGPITGANVLTF	TRBV11-2	TRBJ2-6	-
CSVEGARGNIYEQYF	TRBV29-1	TRBJ2-7	-
CASSQGFGQYEQYF	TRBV4-3	TRBJ2-7	-
CATVEPGPDGYTF	TRBV7-9	TRBJ1-2	-
CASSILRETDTQYF	TRBV19	TRBJ2-3	-
CASRAGTSGYNEQFF	TRBV27	TRBJ2-1	-
CASSEGLAGRDEQYF	TRBV6-1	TRBJ2-7	-
CASSLEEGLNTGELFF	TRBV7-2	TRBJ2-2	-
CASSYSAGADYEQYF	TRBV6-6	TRBJ2-7	-
CASSPTLGQGAYEQYF	TRBV5-1	TRBJ2-7	-
CAVSQGAWVEGYTF	TRBV6-6	TRBJ1-2	-
CASSFRPRGQGTEAFF	TRBV7-8	TRBJ1-1	-
CASSHDAVQETQYF	TRBV7-9	TRBJ2-5	once
CASSLEMDTEAFF	TRBV5-6	TRBJ1-1	-
CASSSDRWHEQFF	TRBV11-2	TRBJ2-1	-
CASSQDWAGETYEQYF	TRBV4-1	TRBJ2-7	-
CASSSGLGADTQYF	TRBV7-6	TRBJ2-3	-
CASSWSLAVRNEQFF	TRBV27	TRBJ2-1	-
CASSPGTVGGGEKLFF	TRBV7-9	TRBJ1-4	-
CASSLAVQGFFEEQYF	TRBV28	TRBJ2-7	-
CSVEGPGGIYNEQFF	TRBV29-1	TRBJ2-1	-
CASSVDDSTGYTF	TRBV9	TRBJ1-2	-
CSVDQFNEQFF	TRBV29-1	TRBJ2-1	-
CASSLDTYYGYTF	TRBV5-6	TRBJ1-2	-
CASSLGLAGGLNNEQFF	TRBV7-6	TRBJ2-1	-
CASSSDRGSYEQYF	TRBV5-1	TRBJ2-7	-
CASSFHQGGRRTEAFF	TRBV27	TRBJ1-1	-
CASSFGEGDGYTF	TRBV13	TRBJ1-2	-
CASSYPGDEQYF	TRBV10-2	TRBJ2-7	-
CASSVEDAGVNEQYF	TRBV9	TRBJ2-7	once
CASSLTEENYEQYF	TRBV7-9	TRBJ2-7	-
CASSWTGASDQPQHF	TRBV7-9	TRBJ1-5	-
CASSSGDRENGYTF	TRBV13	TRBJ1-2	once
CASSFPSGEGDEQFF	TRBV5-1	TRBJ2-1	-
CASSTSGEETQYF	TRBV7-9	TRBJ2-5	-
CASSVIPGASLVPDTQYF	TRBV9	TRBJ2-3	-
CATEGETGELFF	TRBV25-1	TRBJ2-2	-
CASSQEPDSYEQYF	TRBV4-1	TRBJ2-7	-
CASSWGDSRDEQYF	TRBV11-2	TRBJ2-7	-
CASSDWGRGTDTQYF	TRBV6-1	TRBJ2-3	-
CASSPLGLADRETQYF	TRBV27	TRBJ2-5	-
CATSRDLGALSHGNEQFF	TRBV15	TRBJ2-1	-
CASSVGGGTGNTIYF	TRBV9	TRBJ1-3	-
CASSAGQGSTDTQYF	TRBV9	TRBJ2-3	-
CASSQDEAATEAFF	TRBV4-3	TRBJ1-1	-
CASSFGGRAGNEQFF	TRBV27	TRBJ2-1	-
CASSRGTTGYEQYF	TRBV7-6	TRBJ2-7	-
CASSTGLHPEQYF	TRBV19	TRBJ2-7	-
CASSLWGGQETQYF	TRBV28	TRBJ2-5	-
CASRQGARELFF	TRBV5-1	TRBJ2-2	-
CAWSVKGSLDEQYF	TRBV30	TRBJ2-7	-
CASSLGVSNTGELFF	TRBV19	TRBJ2-2	-